A selection of T cell receptor beta chains follows, all from one sample in a study of sequential checkpoint blockade in melanoma. Sequencing used immunoSEQ multiplex PCR; TCRdb keeps in-frame clones, though not all of them. Of roughly 20,000 clones listed, around 27% were seen once; the top ten hold over 5%. This specimen was tumor tissue (inferred from file names), taken from a patient given nivolumab and ipilimumab in sequence. Receptors originate from a human donor with melanoma. The conserved cysteine and the conserved F or W are not part of the CDR3 here.

>TRBV14
ASSQRFGANVLT
>TRBV28
ASSLSAGMNTEAF
>TRBV28
ASSPIDHTEAF
>TRBV11-3
ASSLDRGTRTNNGAFLF
>TRBV5-1
ASQTTGQNTGELF
>TRBV28
ASSPPLGKKLF
>TRBV6-4
AIRVASGHYEQY
>TRBV28
ASSLSWDRGSYEQY
>TRBV10-3
AISDSVGTYEQY
>TRBV5-1
ASSFVAGRGETQY
>TRBV12-2
ASRLRQAGENRGNEQF
>TRBV28
ASSPGRPETQY
>TRBV7-7
ASSLGQGGSYEQY
>TRBV10-3
AISESHRTGPEQY
>TRBV28
ASSSRTSNSNQPQH
>TRBV6-7
ASSYPIGLAGGPLHNEQF
>TRBV6-8
ASSYSYKGGGYT
>TRBV28
ASSPGWGIRSYEQY
>TRBV11-3
ASSMGQVQGEQF
>TRBV19
ASSIARTGRSNYGYT
>TRBV28
ASSLETSGYNEQF
>TRBV7-6
ASSLTGISYEQY
>TRBV19
ASNNALADREDYGYT
>TRBV28
ASSSKYPGQRNTEAF
>TRBV11-3
ASSLPFPAYEQY
>TRBV28
ASALGGRETQY
>TRBV19
ASSIRPGTNTEAF
>TRBV19
ASTSSWGGETQY
>TRBV23-1
ASSLVNTGELF
>TRBV29-1
ASSLGTGANIQY
>TRBV28
ASSFTGGGIAKNIQY
>TRBV6-8
ASSSDPGELF
>TRBV11-3
ASSLGGPYGGAYGYT
>TRBV23-1
ASSQATLTDTQY